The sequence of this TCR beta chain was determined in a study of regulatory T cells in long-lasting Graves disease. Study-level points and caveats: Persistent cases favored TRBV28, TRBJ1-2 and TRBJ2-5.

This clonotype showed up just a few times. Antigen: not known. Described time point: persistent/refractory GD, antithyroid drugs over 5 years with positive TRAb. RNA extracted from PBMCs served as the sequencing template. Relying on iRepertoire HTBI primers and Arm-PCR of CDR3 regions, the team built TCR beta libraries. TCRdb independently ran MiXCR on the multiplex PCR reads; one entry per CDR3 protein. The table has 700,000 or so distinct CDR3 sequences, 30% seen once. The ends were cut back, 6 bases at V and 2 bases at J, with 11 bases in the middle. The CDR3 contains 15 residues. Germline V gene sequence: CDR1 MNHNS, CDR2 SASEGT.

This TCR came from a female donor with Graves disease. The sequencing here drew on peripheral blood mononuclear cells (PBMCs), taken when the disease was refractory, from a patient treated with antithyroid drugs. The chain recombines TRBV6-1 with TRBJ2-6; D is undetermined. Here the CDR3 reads CASRLTETGANVLTF. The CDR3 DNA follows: TGTGCCAGCAGACTAACTGAAACTGGGGCCAACGTCCTGACTTTC.